The sequence of this TCR beta chain was determined in a study of cytomegalovirus exposure and HLA in healthy donors. General study results and limits: It was reportedly the case that the classifier diagnosed cytomegalovirus status with high specificity and sensitivity. Rare sequences made up most TCRs, while some public TCRs were found in many donors.

Assay: immunoSEQ multiplex PCR; the TCRdb copy retains only in-frame clones and omits some. The sample yields more than 250,000 clones, 86% seen once. Germline V CDR1 and CDR2: SGHTA, FQGNSA. There are 13 residues in the CDR3. V shed 2 bases and J shed 3 bases, with 8 bases lying between them. This clone was counted between two and nine times. Its antigen is currently unknown. These donors were members of the roughly 110-subject validation cohort, a group separate from the approximately 620-subject first cohort. The specimen sequenced was PBMCs. The sequence was collected from a woman under 30 in good health and CMV-seronegative. V gene TRBV7-2 combines with J gene TRBJ2-7; D is perhaps TRBD1 (5 bases). CDR3 nucleotides: TGTGCCAGCAGCTTACAAGACAGCTACGAGCAGTACTTC. Amino acids: CASSLQDSYEQYF.